A selection of T cell receptor beta chains follows, all from one sample in a study of monozygotic twins with inflammatory bowel disease. TCRdb re-analyzed the 5' RACE reads; it lists each CDR3 protein once, without DNA. The sample table includes roughly 140,000 distinct CDR3 sequences. Sequencing was carried out using blood. These receptors were obtained from a human donor with ulcerative colitis or Crohn's disease, or a healthy co-twin of an affected twin (not recorded which). Each CDR3 is given with its conserved first and last residue. Size tells how often a clone was seen (once, few, many) or the class of an expanded clone, and some rows leave it out.

j_call v_call clone_size cdr3_aa
TRBJ2-2 TRBV7-2 - CASSAPGQATGELFF
TRBJ2-5 TRBV9 - CASSPGIQETQYF
TRBJ2-2 TRBV4-3 - CASSQETSGLGELFF
TRBJ2-7 TRBV12-3/TRBV12-4 - CASPGEFGYEQYF
TRBJ2-5 TRBV7-2 - CASSRTSGGYQETQYF
TRBJ2-6 TRBV7-6 - CASSFRGRHSGANVLTF
TRBJ2-2 TRBV5-1 medium-sized CASRTAADGTGELFF
TRBJ1-6 TRBV7-6 - CASSPQRTGDNSPLHF
TRBJ1-1 TRBV5-1 - CASSLEVKNTEAFF
TRBJ2-3 TRBV7-9 - CASSLSSGGVWADTQYF
TRBJ1-5 TRBV19 - CASSTGSYSNQPQHF
TRBJ2-1 TRBV7-9 - CASSSGLAYNEQFF
TRBJ2-5 TRBV20-1 - CSAGLRGLETQYF
TRBJ2-5 TRBV10-3 - CAISEQGWETQYF
TRBJ2-7 TRBV7-6 - CASSPDRYEQYF
TRBJ2-3 TRBV7-2 - CASSPKVTGVSTDTQYF
TRBJ1-2 TRBV13 - CASNLGFANYGYTF
TRBJ2-3 TRBV9 - CASSVNSRGNTQYF
TRBJ1-3 TRBV29-1 - CSATVVAAPGNTIYF
TRBJ2-5 TRBV20-1 - CSAGGRGWQETQYF
TRBJ2-5 TRBV4-3 - CASSHDSEETQYF
TRBJ1-1 TRBV30 - CAWSRGGDQNTEAFF
TRBJ2-5 TRBV6-2/TRBV6-3 - CASSNLAALAAEETQYF
TRBJ2-3 TRBV7-9 - CASSSTRGDNTDTQYF
TRBJ2-2 TRBV20-1 - CSARRSGTGAAGELFF
TRBJ1-6 TRBV5-4 - CASSLQGDGSPLHF
TRBJ2-7 TRBV27 - CASSFDRVSYEQYF
TRBJ1-2 TRBV7-2 - CASSPGGWGGYGYTF
TRBJ1-5 TRBV12-3/TRBV12-4 - CASSFENQPQHF
TRBJ1-1 TRBV19 - CASSAGRWNTEAFF
TRBJ2-5 TRBV20-1 - CSARDGTSGLKTQYF